Below are 25 T cell receptor beta chains sequenced from a single sample in a study of naive and memory T cell subsets. These receptors are not linked to any known antigen. The beta constant-region primer was an equimolar mix of two oligonucleotides covering TRBC1 and TRBC2. Nested alpha and beta constant-region primers with the SP2 primer drove four PCR rounds on ligated cDNA. In TCRdb, the UMI-ligation and nested PCR reads were re-called with MiXCR into one record per CDR3 protein. The table records roughly 140,000 distinct CDR3 sequences, 15% to 25% of them present only once. Broader study findings: Especially in CD8 cells, naive repertoires contained a few larger clonotypes, possibly CD45RA-re-expressing memory cells.

Sequences were obtained from naive CD8+ T cells from blood. These receptors all stem from a human donor in good health.

J is TRBJ2-5 and V is TRBV4-1; D not certain. There are 16 residues in the CDR3. Germline CDR1 is MGHRA and CDR2 is YSYEKL. The V and J ends lost 0 bases and 0 bases respectively, with 11 bases between them. CDR3 nucleotides: TGCGCCAGCAGCCAAGATCGACCGATCAACCAAGAGACCCAGTACTTC. It specifies CASSQDRPINQETQYF.

This clonotype came up many times. CDR3 in amino acids: CASSLSFVPGGYEQYF. The DNA for the CDR3 is TGTGCCAGCAGTTTATCGTTCGTCCCCGGGGGTTACGAGCAGTACTTC. The chain couples TRBV27 to TRBJ2-7, with D tentatively TRBD2 (6 bases). The CDR3 is 16 amino acids. Germline values: CDR1 MNHEY, CDR2 SMNVEV (reference sequence). V was pared by 0 bases and J by 4 bases, with 16 bases between.

V is TRBV5-1 and J is TRBJ2-7, with 9 bases that match TRBD1. The CDR3 spans 14 residues. Looked up from germline, CDR1 is SGHRS and CDR2 is YFSETQ. With V trimmed by 4 bases and J by 3 bases, 5 bases remained unmatched. The CDR3 region has the DNA TGCGCCAGCAGCGGACGGACAGGGGACTACGAGCAGTACTTC. It codes for CASSGRTGDYEQYF.

This clonotype appeared a few times. This chain joins TRBV14 and TRBJ2-3; D remains ambiguous. The CDR3 runs 15 residues. Trimming cost V 0 bases and J 6 bases, with 13 bases left between them. Germline V gene lookup returns CDR1 SGHDN and CDR2 FVKESK. CDR3 sequence (DNA): TGTGCCAGCAGCCAAGATCCCCTAAAATTTGATACGCAGTATTTT. Translating gives CASSQDPLKFDTQYF.

V and J are TRBV30 and TRBJ1-2, with a possible D match to TRBD1 (5 bases). Trimming pared 0 bases from V and 4 bases from J, leaving 15 bases between. Germline loops: CDR1 GTSNPN, CDR2 SVGIG (reference sequence). This CDR3 contains 15 residues. This CDR3 is CAWSVRQGGIYGYTF. CDR3 bases: TGTGCCTGGAGTGTACGGCAGGGAGGGATCTATGGCTACACCTTC.

This clonotype was seen more than once but under ten times. V usage is TRBV29-1 and J usage is TRBJ1-2; TRBD1 is a possible D gene (5 bases). Germline CDR1 is SQVTM and CDR2 is ANQGSEA. This CDR3 has 13 residues. Trimming shortened V by 4 bases and J by 3 bases, and 12 bases separated the two germline ends. The CDR3 DNA sequence: TGCAGCGTTGTATCGGGGCAGTACTATGGCTACACCTTC. Its protein product is CSVVSGQYYGYTF.

The sample holds a few counts of this clonotype. The chain has TRBV28 and TRBJ1-4, with D perhaps TRBD1 (6 bases). Germline CDR1 and CDR2: MDHEN and SYDVKM. The CDR3 sequence is 15 residues long. The ends were cut back, 5 bases at V and 10 bases at J, with 20 bases in the middle. The CDR3 spells CASSLHRDPRGKLFF. The CDR3 bases are TGTGCCAGCAGTCTACACAGGGACCCGCGGGGAAAACTGTTTTTT.

The chain combines TRBV7-4 with TRBJ1-2, with 9 bases aligning to TRBD1. In germline, CDR1 is SGHVT, CDR2 SQSDAQ. This CDR3 has 16 amino acids. Trimming removed 1 base from V and 3 bases from J; junction bases left unmatched: 6. Here the CDR3 reads CASSLVRRQGDYGYTF. The CDR3 coding sequence is TGTGCCAGCAGCTTAGTTAGGAGACAGGGGGACTATGGCTACACCTTC.

The V and J genes are TRBV5-6 and TRBJ2-3; 8 bases match TRBD1. Germline loops: CDR1 SGHDT, CDR2 YYEEEE. This CDR3 has 15 amino acids. V lost 2 bases, J lost 2 bases, and 4 bases stayed unmatched. CDR3 nucleotides: TGTGCCAGCAGCTTTCCGACAGGGGCCACAGATACGCAGTATTTT. This codes for CASSFPTGATDTQYF.

The chain is built from TRBV7-6 and TRBJ2-1; 8 nucleotides align to TRBD1. The CDR3 consists of 16 residues. V was clipped by 5 bases and J by 4 bases; unmatched bases: 10. Per germline, CDR1 SGHVS and CDR2 FNYEAQ. The chain's CDR3 is CASSDRGRGRYNEQFF. In DNA, the CDR3 is TGTGCCAGCAGCGACAGGGGTAGGGGCCGTTACAATGAGCAGTTCTTC.

The chain has TRBV6-6 and TRBJ2-2; D is uncertain. The V gene's germline CDR1 is MNHNY and CDR2 SVGAGI (reference sequence). The CDR3 loop spans 16 amino acids. V lost 7 bases and J 1 base, leaving 16 bases between the germline ends. The CDR3 region has the DNA TGTGCCAGCAAATTCGTACTTTACGAGAACACCGGGGAGCTGTTTTTT. Its translation: CASKFVLYENTGELFF.

This chain uses TRBV20-1 with TRBJ2-7, with 8 bases identical to TRBD2. Trimming at V came to 7 bases and at J to 3 bases, leaving 8 bases not matched to a gene. CDR1 DFQATT and CDR2 SNEGSKA come from the germline V gene (reference sequence). The CDR3 covers 13 residues. The CDR3 loop is CSGLTSVNYEQYF. The CDR3 nucleotides are TGCAGTGGTTTGACTAGCGTAAACTACGAGCAGTACTTC.

The CDR3 bases are TGTGCCAGCAGTTACGATTGGAGAAATGAGCAGTTCTTC. Amino acid sequence: CASSYDWRNEQFF. V and J are TRBV6-5 and TRBJ2-1, with D hard to call. The V gene's germline CDR1 is MNHEY and CDR2 SVGAGI. Trimming removed 2 bases at V and 7 bases at J, with 9 bases between. The CDR3 consists of 13 residues.

This clonotype came up a few times. The chain employs TRBV5-1 and TRBJ2-3; D uncertain. The CDR3 loop spans 15 amino acids. V lost 0 bases, J lost 2 bases, and 10 bases lay in between. CDR1 and CDR2 from the germline V gene are SGHRS and YFSETQ. This CDR3 is CASSLERLITDTQYF. In DNA form, the CDR3 reads TGCGCCAGCAGCTTGGAACGACTGATCACAGATACGCAGTATTTT.

This chain uses TRBV28 with TRBJ2-7, with TRBD2 matching 11 bases. CDR1 and CDR2 (germline): MDHEN, SYDVKM. With 6 bases clipped from V and 4 bases from J, the junction kept 5 bases outside the gene matches. This CDR3 has 14 residues. CDR3 sequence: CASSLAGGVYEQYF. DNA for the CDR3: TGTGCCAGCAGCCTAGCGGGAGGTGTTTACGAGCAGTACTTC.

This chain connects TRBV28 to TRBJ2-3; tentatively, D is TRBD2 (5 bases). The CDR3 spans 15 residues. Germline V gives CDR1 MDHEN, CDR2 SYDVKM. V lost 3 bases and J lost 8, with 18 bases in between. The chain's CDR3 is CASSLGGRNTGTQYF. The CDR3, as DNA: TGTGCCAGCAGTTTGGGCGGGCGTAACACGGGTACGCAGTATTTT.

This clonotype occurred a few times. V usage is TRBV28 and J usage is TRBJ2-1, with TRBD1 identical over 8 bases. V shed 5 bases and J 5 bases; nucleotides not matched to a gene: 8. The CDR3 is made up of 15 amino acids. Per the germline V gene, CDR1 is MDHEN and CDR2 is SYDVKM. The CDR3 sequence: CASSPPLTGDNEQFF. The CDR3 coding sequence is TGTGCCAGCAGTCCTCCCCTGACAGGGGACAATGAGCAGTTCTTC.

The chain has TRBV29-1 and TRBJ2-2, with unresolved D. Germline assignment: CDR1 SQVTM and CDR2 ANQGSEA. The CDR3 loop spans 13 amino acids. V lost 3 bases to trimming and J lost 3 bases, with 8 bases between them. CDR3 in DNA: TGCAGCGTTGATCGGGCCGACACCGGGGAGCTGTTTTTT. It yields the protein CSVDRADTGELFF.

V and J are TRBV27 and TRBJ2-7; 7 bases are a match to TRBD1. The CDR3 extends over 15 amino acids. Germline lookup yields CDR1 MNHEY and CDR2 SMNVEV (reference sequence). V trimming: 6 bases; J trimming: 1 base; junction bases outside the gene matches: 9. CDR3 DNA: TGTGCCAGCAGCAGAGACAGGGCAACTTCCTACGAGCAGTACTTC. Amino acids: CASSRDRATSYEQYF.

There are a few counts of this clonotype. The chain recombines TRBV7-3 with TRBJ2-3, with 13 bases fitting TRBD2. The CDR3 contains 15 residues. Per the germline V gene, CDR1 is SGHTA and CDR2 is FQGTGA. V dropped 3 bases and J dropped 3; count of bases not matched to a gene: 0. The CDR3 here is CASSLTSGGTDTQYF. CDR3 in DNA: TGTGCCAGCAGCTTGACTAGCGGGGGGACAGATACGCAGTATTTT.

This clonotype showed up just a few times. This chain joins TRBV5-4 and TRBJ2-3; D may be TRBD1 (6 bases). Germline V gene sequence: CDR1 SGHNT, CDR2 YYREEE (reference sequence). There are 17 residues in the CDR3. With 1 base removed from V and 2 bases from J, the gap between germline ends came to 17 bases. The CDR3 reads CASSLSELTGLTDTQYF. The CDR3 region has the DNA TGTGCCAGCAGCTTGTCGGAATTGACAGGCCTCACAGATACGCAGTATTTT. Full variable domain (outside the CDR3, taken from reference TRBV5-4 and TRBJ2-3): ETGVTQSPTHLIKTRGQQVTLRCSSQSGHNTVSWYQQALGQGPQFIFQYYREEENGRGNFPPRFSGLQFPNYSSELNVNALELDDSALYLCASSLSELTGLTDTQYFGPGTRLTVL.

This clonotype was counted only a few times. The chain couples TRBV14 to TRBJ2-1, with D hard to call. The germline V gene encodes CDR1 SGHDN and CDR2 FVKESK. This CDR3 is built from 14 residues. V was clipped by 2 bases and J by 7 bases, with 12 bases between them. DNA for the CDR3: TGTGCCAGCAGCCAAATCTTAAAAGGGAATGAGCAGTTCTTC. Protein sequence: CASSQILKGNEQFF.

This clonotype turned up a few times. V gene TRBV6-5 combines with J gene TRBJ1-1; D remains ambiguous. Germline loops: CDR1 MNHEY, CDR2 SVGAGI. The CDR3 is 13 residues long. Between the trimmed V and J ends, which lost 8 bases and 3 bases, there was a span of 13 bases. The CDR3 DNA sequence: TGTGCCAGCGGACCCCGGAGCGACACTGAAGCTTTCTTT. Translated, it gives CASGPRSDTEAFF.

This rearrangement joins TRBV6-1 to TRBJ1-5, with D perhaps matching TRBD1 (6 bases). The CDR3 spans 15 residues. V dropped 3 bases and J dropped 1 base, with 10 bases sitting between them. Germline loops: CDR1 MNHNS, CDR2 SASEGT. The CDR3 DNA reads TGTGCCAGCAGTGAGTGGCAGGGGAGCAATCAGCCCCAGCATTTT. Translation gives CASSEWQGSNQPQHF.

The chain joins TRBV7-9 to TRBJ1-1; D is ambiguous. Germline CDR1 and CDR2: SEHNR and FQNEAQ (reference sequence). The V end lost 1 base, the J end lost 4 bases, and 4 bases lay between the germline ends. CDR3 length: 12 residues. CDR3 region: CASSLVPTEAFF. As DNA, the CDR3 is TGTGCCAGCAGCTTAGTCCCCACTGAAGCTTTCTTT.